This T cell receptor (beta chain) was sequenced in a study of human T cells and chemical hapten exposure. The overall study: TCR yield per sample varied, mainly due to pooled library volumes.

J gave up 1 base and V 5 bases, and 3 bases lay outside the gene matches. Germline CDR1 is SGHNT and CDR2 is YENEEA. The CDR3 runs to 15 residues. Authors' data handling: Across samples, TCR counts had a median of about 92,000 and ranged from roughly 23,224 to 690,600. TCRdb reprocessed the RACE reads via MiXCR and lists one record per CDR3 protein. These V and J calls originate from TCRdb's pipeline instead of the authors' own analysis. Altogether nearly 55,000 distinct CDR3 sequences are present, about 9.9% being singletons, with the ten largest covering approximately 1.6%. This clonotype was recorded at least ten times. Its target is unknown. Sample time point: patch test 2, 6 weeks after DPC sensitization. Specified treatment: therapeutic diphenylcyclopropenone sensitization with weekly scalp DPC. Prior to application of each patch test, blood was drawn. Broader study findings: It was expanded TCRs that formed significantly more large CDR3 similarity clusters than controls did.

This chain links TRBV11-3 with TRBJ2-1; 9 bases are shared with TRBD2. Source: whole blood, taken in connection with sensitization to the hapten diphenylcyclopropenone (DPC). The receptor comes from a woman between 50 and 59 years old with alopecia areata. Some clones in this sample may be carry-over from other donors' samples. CDR3 bases: TGTGCCAGCAGCGCGGGGGGGCCGTCCTACAATGAGCAGTTCTTC. Its translation: CASSAGGPSYNEQFF.